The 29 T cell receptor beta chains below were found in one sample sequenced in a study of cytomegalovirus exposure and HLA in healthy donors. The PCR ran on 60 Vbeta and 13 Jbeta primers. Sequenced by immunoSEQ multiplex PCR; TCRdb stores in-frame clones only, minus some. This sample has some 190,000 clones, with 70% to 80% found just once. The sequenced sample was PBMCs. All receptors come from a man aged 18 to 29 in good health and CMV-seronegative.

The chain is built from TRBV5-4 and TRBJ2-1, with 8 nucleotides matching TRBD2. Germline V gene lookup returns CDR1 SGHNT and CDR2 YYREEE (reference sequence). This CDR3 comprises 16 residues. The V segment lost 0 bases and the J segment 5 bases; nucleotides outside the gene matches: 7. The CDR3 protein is CASSLAGGPIHNEQFF. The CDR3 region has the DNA TGTGCCAGCAGCTTGGCGGGGGGGCCTATTCACAATGAGCAGTTCTTC.

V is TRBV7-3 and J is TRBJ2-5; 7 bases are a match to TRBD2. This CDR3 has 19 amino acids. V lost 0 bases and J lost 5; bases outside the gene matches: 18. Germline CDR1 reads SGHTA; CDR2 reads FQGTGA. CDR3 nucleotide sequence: TGTGCCAGCAGCTTAACTTTAGGTCGGACTAGTCCGGGTAGGGAGACCCAGTACTTC. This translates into CASSLTLGRTSPGRETQYF.

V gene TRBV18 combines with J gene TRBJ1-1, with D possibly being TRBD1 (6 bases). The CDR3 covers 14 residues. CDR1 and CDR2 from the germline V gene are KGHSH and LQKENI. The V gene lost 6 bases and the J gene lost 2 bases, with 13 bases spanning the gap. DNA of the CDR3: TGTGCCAGCTCCGTCAACAGGGAAAACACTGAAGCTTTCTTT. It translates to CASSVNRENTEAFF. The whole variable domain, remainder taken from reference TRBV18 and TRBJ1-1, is NAGVMQNPRHLVRRRGQEARLRCSPMKGHSHVYWYRQLPEEGLKFMVYLQKENIIDESGMPKERFSAEFPKEGPSILRIQQVVRGDSAAYFCASSVNRENTEAFFGQGTRLTVV.

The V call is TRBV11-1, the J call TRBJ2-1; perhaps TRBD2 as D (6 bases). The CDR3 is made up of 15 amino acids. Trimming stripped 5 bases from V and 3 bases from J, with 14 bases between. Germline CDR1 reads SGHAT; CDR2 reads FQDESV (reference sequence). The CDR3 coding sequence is TGTGCCAGCAGCAGGAGACTAGACCGCTACAATGAGCAGTTCTTC. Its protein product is CASSRRLDRYNEQFF.

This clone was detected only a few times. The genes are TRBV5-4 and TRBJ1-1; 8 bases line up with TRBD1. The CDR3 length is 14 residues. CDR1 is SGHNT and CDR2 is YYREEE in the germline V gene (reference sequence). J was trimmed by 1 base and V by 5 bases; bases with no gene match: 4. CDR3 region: CASRPDRANTEAFF. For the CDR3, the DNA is TGTGCCAGCAGGCCGGACAGGGCGAACACTGAAGCTTTCTTT.

The CDR3 here is CASSPILQEAFF. DNA for the CDR3: TGTGCCAGCAGCCCGATATTGCAGGAAGCTTTCTTT. The J gene is TRBJ1-1, the V gene TRBV14; D remains unclear. Germline CDR1 SGHDN, CDR2 FVKESK. The CDR3 is made up of 12 amino acids. Trimming shortened V by 4 bases and J by 8 bases, and 11 bases separated the two germline ends.

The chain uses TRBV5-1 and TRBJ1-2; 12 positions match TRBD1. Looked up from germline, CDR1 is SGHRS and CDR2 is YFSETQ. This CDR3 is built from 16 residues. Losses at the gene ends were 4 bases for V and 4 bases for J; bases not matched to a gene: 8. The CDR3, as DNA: TGCGCCAGCAGCCAGGGACAGGGGGCCGTGGGCTATGGCTACACCTTC. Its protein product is CASSQGQGAVGYGYTF.

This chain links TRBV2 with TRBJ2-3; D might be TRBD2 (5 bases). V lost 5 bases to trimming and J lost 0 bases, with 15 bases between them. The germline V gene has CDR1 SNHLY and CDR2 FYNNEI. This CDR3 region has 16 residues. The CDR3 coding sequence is TGTGCCAGCAGTAGATTAGATAGCGCGAGCACAGATACGCAGTATTTT. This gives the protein CASSRLDSASTDTQYF.

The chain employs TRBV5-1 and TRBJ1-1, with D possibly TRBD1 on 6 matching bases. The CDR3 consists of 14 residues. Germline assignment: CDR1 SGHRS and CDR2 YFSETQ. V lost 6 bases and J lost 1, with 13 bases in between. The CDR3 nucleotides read TGCGCCAGCACTGTAACACAGGGGAACACTGAAGCTTTCTTT. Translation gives CASTVTQGNTEAFF.

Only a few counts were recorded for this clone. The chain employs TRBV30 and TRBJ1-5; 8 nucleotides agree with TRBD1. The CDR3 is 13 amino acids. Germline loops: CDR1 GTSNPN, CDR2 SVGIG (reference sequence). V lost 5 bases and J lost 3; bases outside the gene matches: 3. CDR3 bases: TGTGCCTGGGGGACAGGCCCCAATCAGCCCCAGCATTTT. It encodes CAWGTGPNQPQHF.

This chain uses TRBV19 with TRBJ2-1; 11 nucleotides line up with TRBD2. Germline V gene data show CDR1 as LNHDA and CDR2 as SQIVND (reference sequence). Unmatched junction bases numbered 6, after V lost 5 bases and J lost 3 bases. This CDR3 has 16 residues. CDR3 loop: CASSAAGTSGYNEQFF. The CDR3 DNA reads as TGTGCCAGTAGTGCGGCAGGGACTAGCGGCTACAATGAGCAGTTCTTC.

CDR3 amino acids: CASSYAGGGADTQYF. CDR3 nucleotide sequence: TGTGCCAGCAGTTACGCCGGGGGAGGGGCAGATACGCAGTATTTT. This rearrangement joins TRBV6-6 to TRBJ2-3; 7 bases agree with TRBD2. The length of the CDR3 is 15 residues. The junction had 6 bases not matched to a gene; V was cut back by 2 bases and J by 4 bases. Germline V gives CDR1 MNHNY, CDR2 SVGAGI (reference sequence).

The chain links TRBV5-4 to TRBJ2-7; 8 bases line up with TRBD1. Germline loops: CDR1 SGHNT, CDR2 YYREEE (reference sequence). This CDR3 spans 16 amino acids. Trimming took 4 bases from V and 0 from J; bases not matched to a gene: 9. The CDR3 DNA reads TGTGCCAGCAGCCCGCACGGGACAGGCAGCTCCTACGAGCAGTACTTC. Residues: CASSPHGTGSSYEQYF. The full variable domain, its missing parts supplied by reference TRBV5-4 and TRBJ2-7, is ETGVTQSPTHLIKTRGQQVTLRCSSQSGHNTVSWYQQALGQGPQFIFQYYREEENGRGNFPPRFSGLQFPNYSSELNVNALELDDSALYLCASSPHGTGSSYEQYFGPGTRLTVT.

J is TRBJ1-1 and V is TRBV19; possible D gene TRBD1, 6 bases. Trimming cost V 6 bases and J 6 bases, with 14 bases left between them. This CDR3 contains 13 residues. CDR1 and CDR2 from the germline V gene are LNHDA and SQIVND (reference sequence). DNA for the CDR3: TGTGCCAGTAGGCCAACAGGGAGTCCTGAAGCTTTCTTT. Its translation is CASRPTGSPEAFF.

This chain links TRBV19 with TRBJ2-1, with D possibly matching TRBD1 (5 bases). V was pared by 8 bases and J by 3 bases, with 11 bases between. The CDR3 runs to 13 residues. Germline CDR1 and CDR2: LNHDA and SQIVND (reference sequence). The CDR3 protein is CASQYDSYNEQFF. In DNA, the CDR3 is TGTGCCAGTCAATATGACAGCTACAATGAGCAGTTCTTC.

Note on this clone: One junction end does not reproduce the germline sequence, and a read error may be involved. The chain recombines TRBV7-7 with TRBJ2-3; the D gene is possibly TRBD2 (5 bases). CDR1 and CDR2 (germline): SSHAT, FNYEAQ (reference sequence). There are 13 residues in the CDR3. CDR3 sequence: CASSLAEGDTQYF. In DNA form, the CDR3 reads TGTGCTAGCAGCTTAGCTGAGGGAGATACGCAGTATTTT.

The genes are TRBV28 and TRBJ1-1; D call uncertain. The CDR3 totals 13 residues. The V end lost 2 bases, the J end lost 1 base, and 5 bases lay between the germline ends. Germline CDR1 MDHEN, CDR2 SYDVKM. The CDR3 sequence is CASSLPWNTEAFF. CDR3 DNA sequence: TGTGCCAGCAGTTTACCCTGGAACACTGAAGCTTTCTTT.

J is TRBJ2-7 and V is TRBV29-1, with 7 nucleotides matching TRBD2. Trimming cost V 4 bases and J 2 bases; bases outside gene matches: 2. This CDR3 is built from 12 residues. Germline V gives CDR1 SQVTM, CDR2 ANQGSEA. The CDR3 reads CSVGGGAYEQYF. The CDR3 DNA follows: TGCAGCGTTGGGGGGGGTGCCTACGAGCAGTACTTC.

The CDR3 is CASSLLGGSYEQYF. In DNA, the CDR3 is TGTGCCAGCAGCTTGTTAGGCGGCTCCTACGAGCAGTACTTC. This sequence joins TRBV7-3 and TRBJ2-7; the D is unclear. The length of the CDR3 is 14 residues. The germline V gene has CDR1 SGHTA and CDR2 FQGTGA. Trimming stripped 3 bases from V and 0 bases from J, with 9 bases between.

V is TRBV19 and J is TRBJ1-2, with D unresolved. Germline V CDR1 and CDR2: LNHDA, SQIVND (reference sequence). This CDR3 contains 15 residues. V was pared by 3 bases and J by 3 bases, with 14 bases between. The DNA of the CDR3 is TGTGCCAGTAGTATCGCCACGGGTCCGGACTATGGCTACACCTTC. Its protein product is CASSIATGPDYGYTF.

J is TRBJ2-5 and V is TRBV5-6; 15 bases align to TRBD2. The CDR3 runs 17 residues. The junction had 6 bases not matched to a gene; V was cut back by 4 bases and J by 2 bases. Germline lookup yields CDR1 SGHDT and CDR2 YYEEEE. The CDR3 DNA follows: TGTGCCAGCAGCCCGGGGGGACTAGCGGGAGGACAAGAGACCCAGTACTTC. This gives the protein CASSPGGLAGGQETQYF.

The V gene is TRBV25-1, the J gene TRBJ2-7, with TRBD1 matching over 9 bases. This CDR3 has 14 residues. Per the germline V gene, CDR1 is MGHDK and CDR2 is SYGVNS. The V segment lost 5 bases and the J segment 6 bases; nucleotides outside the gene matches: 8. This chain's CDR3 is CASSFLGTGSEQYF. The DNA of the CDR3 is TGTGCCAGCAGTTTCCTCGGGACAGGGAGCGAGCAGTACTTC.

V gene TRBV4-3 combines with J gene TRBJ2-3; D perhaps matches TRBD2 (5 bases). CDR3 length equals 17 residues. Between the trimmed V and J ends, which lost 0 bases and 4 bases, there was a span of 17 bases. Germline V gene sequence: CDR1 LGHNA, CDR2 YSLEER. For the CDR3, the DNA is TGCGCCAGCAGCCAAGATTCTGCGGGTCCGAGGGCAGATACGCAGTATTTT. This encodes CASSQDSAGPRADTQYF.

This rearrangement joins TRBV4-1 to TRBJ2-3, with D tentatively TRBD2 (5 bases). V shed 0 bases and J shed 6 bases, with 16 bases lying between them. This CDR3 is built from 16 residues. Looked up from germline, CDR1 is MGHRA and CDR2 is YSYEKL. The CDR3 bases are TGCGCCAGCAGCCAAGATGATCAGATGCGGGTTGATACGCAGTATTTT. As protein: CASSQDDQMRVDTQYF.

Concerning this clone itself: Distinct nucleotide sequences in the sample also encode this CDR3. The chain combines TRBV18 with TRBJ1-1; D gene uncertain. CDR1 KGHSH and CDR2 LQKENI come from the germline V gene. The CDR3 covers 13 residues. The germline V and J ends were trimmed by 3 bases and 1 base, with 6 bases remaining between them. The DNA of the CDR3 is TGTGCCAGCTCACCTACCAGGAACACTGAAGCTTTCTTT. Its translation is CASSPTRNTEAFF.

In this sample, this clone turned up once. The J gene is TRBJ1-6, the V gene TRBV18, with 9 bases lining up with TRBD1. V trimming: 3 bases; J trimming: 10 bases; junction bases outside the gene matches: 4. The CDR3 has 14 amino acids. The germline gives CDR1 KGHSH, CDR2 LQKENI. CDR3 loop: CASSPDRGTSPLHF. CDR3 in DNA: TGTGCCAGCTCACCTGACAGGGGGACGTCACCCCTCCACTTT.

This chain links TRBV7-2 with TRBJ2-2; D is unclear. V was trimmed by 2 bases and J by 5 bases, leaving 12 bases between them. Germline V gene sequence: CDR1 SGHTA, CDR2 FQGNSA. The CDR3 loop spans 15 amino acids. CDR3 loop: CASSLRVVKTGELFF. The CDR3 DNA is TGTGCCAGCAGCTTACGGGTCGTGAAAACCGGGGAGCTGTTTTTT.

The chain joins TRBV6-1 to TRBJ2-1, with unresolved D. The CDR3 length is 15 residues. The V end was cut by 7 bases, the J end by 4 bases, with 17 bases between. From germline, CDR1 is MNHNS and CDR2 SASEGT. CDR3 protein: CASISGSEFYNEQFF. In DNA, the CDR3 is TGTGCCAGCATCTCCGGGTCCGAGTTTTACAATGAGCAGTTCTTC.

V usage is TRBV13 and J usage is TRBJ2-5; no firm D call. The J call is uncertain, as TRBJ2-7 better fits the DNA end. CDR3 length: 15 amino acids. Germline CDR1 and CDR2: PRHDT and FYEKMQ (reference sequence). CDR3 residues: CASSSPTVDGDEQYF. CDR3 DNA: TGTGCCAGCAGCTCTCCTACAGTGGATGGCGACGAGCAGTACTTC.